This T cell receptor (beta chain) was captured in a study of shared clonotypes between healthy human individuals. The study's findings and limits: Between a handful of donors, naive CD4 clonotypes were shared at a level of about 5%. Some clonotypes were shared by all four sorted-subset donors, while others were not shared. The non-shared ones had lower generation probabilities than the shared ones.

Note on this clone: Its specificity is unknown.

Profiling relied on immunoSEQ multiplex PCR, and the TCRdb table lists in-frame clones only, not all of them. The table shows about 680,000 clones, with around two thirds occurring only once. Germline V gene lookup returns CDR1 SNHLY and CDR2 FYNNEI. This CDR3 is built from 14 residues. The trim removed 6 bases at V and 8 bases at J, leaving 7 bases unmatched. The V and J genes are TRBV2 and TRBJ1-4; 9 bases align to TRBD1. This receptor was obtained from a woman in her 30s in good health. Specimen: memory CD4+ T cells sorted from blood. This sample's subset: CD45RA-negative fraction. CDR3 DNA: TGTGCCAGCAGCCGGACAGGGGTAGAAGAAAAACTGTTTTTT. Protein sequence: CASSRTGVEEKLFF.